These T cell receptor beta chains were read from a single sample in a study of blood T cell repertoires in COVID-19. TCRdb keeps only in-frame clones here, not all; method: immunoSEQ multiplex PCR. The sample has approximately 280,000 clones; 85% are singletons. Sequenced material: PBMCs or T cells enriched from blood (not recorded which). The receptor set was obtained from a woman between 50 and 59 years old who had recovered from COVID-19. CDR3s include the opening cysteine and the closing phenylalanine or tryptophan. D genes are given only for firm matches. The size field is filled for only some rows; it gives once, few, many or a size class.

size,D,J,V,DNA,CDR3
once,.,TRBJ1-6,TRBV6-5,TGTGCCAGCAGTTACGGGGCGGCCCGCCGGAATTCACCCCTCCACTTT,CASSYGAARRNSPLHF
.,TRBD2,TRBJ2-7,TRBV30,TGTGCCTGGAGTGCTAGCGGGGGCTCCTCCTACGAGCAGTACTTC,CAWSASGGSSYEQYF
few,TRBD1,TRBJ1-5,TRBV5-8,TGTGCCAGCAGCTCTGGGACAGAAGGCAATCAGCCCCAGCATTTT,CASSSGTEGNQPQHF
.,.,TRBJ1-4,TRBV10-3,TGTGCCATCAGTCCGGGACAAAATAATGAAAAACTGTTTTTT,CAISPGQNNEKLFF
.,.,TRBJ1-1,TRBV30,TGTGCCTGGAGTCCACAGCGGGACACTGAAGCTTTCTTT,CAWSPQRDTEAFF
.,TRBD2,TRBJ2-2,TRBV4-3,TGCGCCAGCAGCCCGAGACTAGCGGGTACCACCGGGGAGCTGTTTTTT,CASSPRLAGTTGELFF
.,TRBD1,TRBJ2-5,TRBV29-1,TGCAGCGTTGAAGATTTGCAGGGGGCCCTCAGAGAGACCCAGTACTTC,CSVEDLQGALRETQYF
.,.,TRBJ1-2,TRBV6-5,TGTGCCAGCAGGGACCGAGGCGGGGGGGACTATGGCTACACCTTC,CASRDRGGGDYGYTF
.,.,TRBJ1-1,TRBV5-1,TGCGCCAGCAGCTTGGAGGGGTTCGGCACTGAAGCTTTCTTT,CASSLEGFGTEAFF
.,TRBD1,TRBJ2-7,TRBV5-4,TGTGCCAGCAGCTACAGGGGGCGGTCTGGGGAGCAGTACTTC,CASSYRGRSGEQYF
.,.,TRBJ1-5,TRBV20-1,TGCAGTGCCCTCCCCCCGCCCCAGCATTTT,CSALPPPQHF
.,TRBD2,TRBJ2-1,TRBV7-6,TGTGCCAGCAGCTTAGTCGGGAGGGCGGGTAATGAGCAGTTCTTC,CASSLVGRAGNEQFF
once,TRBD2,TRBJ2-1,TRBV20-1,TGCAGTGCTAGTGTTCCAGCGGGAGTTAATGAGCAGTTCTTC,CSASVPAGVNEQFF
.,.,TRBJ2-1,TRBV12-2,TGTGCAAGTCGCCAACAACTAGCGGGAGACCACAATGAGCAGTTCTTC,CASRQQLAGDHNEQFF
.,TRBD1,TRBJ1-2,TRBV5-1,TGCGCCAGCAGGACAGGGCCCCAGGGCGATGGCTACACCTTC,CASRTGPQGDGYTF
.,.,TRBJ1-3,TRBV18,TGTGCCAGCTCACCACGAGAACAGGGCCTAGCAGGAAACACCATATATTTT,CASSPREQGLAGNTIYF
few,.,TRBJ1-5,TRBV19,TGTGCCAGCCGTCAGGGTAACAATCAGCCCCAGCATTTT,CASRQGNNQPQHF
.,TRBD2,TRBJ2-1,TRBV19,TGTGCCAGTAGTATTTTACTAGCGGAAGAGCAGTTCTTC,CASSILLAEEQFF
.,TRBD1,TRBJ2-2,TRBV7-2,TGTGCCAGCCGCGCAGGGGGATGGGCCGGGGAGCTGTTTTTT,CASRAGGWAGELFF
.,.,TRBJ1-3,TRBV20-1,TGCAGTGCTAGTCGCGGGAACACCATATATTTT,CSASRGNTIYF
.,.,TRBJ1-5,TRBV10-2,TGCGCCAGCAGTGACGTATATAGCAATCAGCCCCAGCATTTT,CASSDVYSNQPQHF
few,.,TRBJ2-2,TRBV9,TGTGCCAGCAGCGTAAGTCCGACAGGAGGTTCCGGGGAGCTGTTTTTT,CASSVSPTGGSGELFF
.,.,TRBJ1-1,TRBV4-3,TGCGCCAGCAGCCAAGAGGAGGGGCAGTCTTTCTTT,CASSQEEGQSFF
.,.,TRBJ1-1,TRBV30,TGTGCCTGGTGTCAGAACACTGAAGCTTTCTTT,CAWCQNTEAFF
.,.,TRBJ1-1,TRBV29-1,TGCAGCGTTGAGGATCAACAGGAAGCTTTCTTT,CSVEDQQEAFF
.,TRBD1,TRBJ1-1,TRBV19,TGTGCCAGTAGTATGGGACAGGAGAACACTGAAGCTTTCTTT,CASSMGQENTEAFF
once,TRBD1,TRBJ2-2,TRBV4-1,TGCGCCAGCAGCAATCGAGTGACAGGGTTGGTAATTCTCGGCACCGGGGAGCTGTTTTTT,CASSNRVTGLVILGTGELFF
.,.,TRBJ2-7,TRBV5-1,TGCGCCAGCAGCTTCGGAACAGGGACCTACGAGCAGTACTTC,CASSFGTGTYEQYF
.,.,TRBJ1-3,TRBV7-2,TGTGCCAGCAGCTTAGCTTGGGGCCCCTCTGGAAACACCATATATTTT,CASSLAWGPSGNTIYF
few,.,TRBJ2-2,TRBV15,TGTGCCACCAGCGTGAGGACTCCCCCGCGGACCGGGGAGCTGTTTTTT,CATSVRTPPRTGELFF
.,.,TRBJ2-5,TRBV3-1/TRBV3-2,TGTGCCAGCAGCCAAGTACTAGTAGTAGGGACCCAGTACTTC,CASSQVLVVGTQYF
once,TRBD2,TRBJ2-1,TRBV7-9,TGTGCCAGCAGGACCCCGGGACTAGCGGGAGTTGCCTACAATGAGCAGTTCTTC,CASRTPGLAGVAYNEQFF
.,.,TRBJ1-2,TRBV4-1,TGCGCCAGCAGCCCCCAGCGCGGGTCTGGCTACACCTTC,CASSPQRGSGYTF
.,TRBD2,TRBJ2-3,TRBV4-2,TGTGCCAGCAGCCAGCCGACTAGCGGAAGTCTCACAGATACGCAGTATTTT,CASSQPTSGSLTDTQYF
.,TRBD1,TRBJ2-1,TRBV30,TGTGCCTGGCATACAGGGGCCAGCTCCTACAATGAGCAGTTCTTC,CAWHTGASSYNEQFF
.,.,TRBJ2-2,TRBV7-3,TGTGCCAGCAGCTTAAATAGTGCCGGGGAGCTGTTTTTT,CASSLNSAGELFF
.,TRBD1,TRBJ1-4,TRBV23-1,TGCGCCAGCAGTCGCGACAGGGTGTCTGGAGAAAAACTGTTTTTT,CASSRDRVSGEKLFF